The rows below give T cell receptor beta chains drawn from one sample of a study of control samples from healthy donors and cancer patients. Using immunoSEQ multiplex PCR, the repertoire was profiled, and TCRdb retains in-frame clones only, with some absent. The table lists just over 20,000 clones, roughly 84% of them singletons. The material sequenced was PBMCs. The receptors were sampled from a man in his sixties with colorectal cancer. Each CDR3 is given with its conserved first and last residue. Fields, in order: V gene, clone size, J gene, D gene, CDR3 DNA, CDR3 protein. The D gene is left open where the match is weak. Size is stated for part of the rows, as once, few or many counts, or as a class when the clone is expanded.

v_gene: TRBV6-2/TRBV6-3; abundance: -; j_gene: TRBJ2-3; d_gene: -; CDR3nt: TGTGCCAGCAGTTACGTGATAGGGGGAATAACCACAGATACGCAGTATTTT; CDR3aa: CASSYVIGGITTDTQYF
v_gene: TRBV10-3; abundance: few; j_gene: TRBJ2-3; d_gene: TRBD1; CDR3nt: TGTGCCATCAGCGCCCGGGACAGGAGCACAGATACGCAGTATTTT; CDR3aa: CAISARDRSTDTQYF
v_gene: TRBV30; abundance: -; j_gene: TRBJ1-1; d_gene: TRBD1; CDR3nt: TGTGCCTGGAGTTTAGGACAGGGGAACACTGAAGCTTTCTTT; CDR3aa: CAWSLGQGNTEAFF
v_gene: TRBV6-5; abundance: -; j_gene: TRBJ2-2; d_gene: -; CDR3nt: TGTGCCAGCAGCCGTCGGTACACCGGGGAGCTGTTTTTT; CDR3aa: CASSRRYTGELFF
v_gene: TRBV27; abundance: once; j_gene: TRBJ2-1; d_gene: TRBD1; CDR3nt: TGTGCCAGCAGTTCCCGGGACAGGGCCTACAATGAGCAGTTCTTC; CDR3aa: CASSSRDRAYNEQFF
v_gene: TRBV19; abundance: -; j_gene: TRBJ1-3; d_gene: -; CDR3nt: TGTGCCACACAGGGTGTCTCTGGAAACACCATATATTTT; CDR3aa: CATQGVSGNTIYF
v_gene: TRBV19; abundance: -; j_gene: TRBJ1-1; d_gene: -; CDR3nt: TGTGCCAGTAGTATTCAGGGGACCCTGGGTGGCACTGAAGCTTTCTTT; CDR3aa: CASSIQGTLGGTEAFF
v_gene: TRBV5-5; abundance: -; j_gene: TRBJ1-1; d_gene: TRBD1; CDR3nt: TGTGCCAGCAGCTTGGACCCAGGGGGCTCTGAAGCTTTCTTT; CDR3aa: CASSLDPGGSEAFF
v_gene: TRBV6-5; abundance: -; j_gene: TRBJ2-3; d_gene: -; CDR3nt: TGTGCCAGCACCTCGGAAGACCGAGATACGCAGTATTTT; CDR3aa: CASTSEDRDTQYF
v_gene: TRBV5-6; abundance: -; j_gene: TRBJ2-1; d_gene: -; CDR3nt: TGTGCCAGCAGCTTGAACAATGAGCAGTTCTTC; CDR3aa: CASSLNNEQFF
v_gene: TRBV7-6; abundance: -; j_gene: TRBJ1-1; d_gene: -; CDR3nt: TGTGCCAGCAGCTTAGGGGACGGGGGGTCGGTCACTGAAGCTTTCTTT; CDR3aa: CASSLGDGGSVTEAFF
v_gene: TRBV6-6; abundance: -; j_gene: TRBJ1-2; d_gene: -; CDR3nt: TGTGCCAGCAGTCCAGGGGACCTATATGGCTACACCTTC; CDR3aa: CASSPGDLYGYTF
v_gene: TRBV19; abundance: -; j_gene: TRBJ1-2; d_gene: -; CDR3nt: TGTGCCAGTGACGATTTTACCGGAAACTATGGCTACACCTTC; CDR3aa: CASDDFTGNYGYTF
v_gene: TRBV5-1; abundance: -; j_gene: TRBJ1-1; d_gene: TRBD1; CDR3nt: TGCGCCAGCAGCTACGGGACAGGAGGGAACACTGAAGCTTTCTTT; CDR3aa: CASSYGTGGNTEAFF